This entry lists 28 T cell receptor beta chains sequenced from one sample in a study of chemoradiotherapy in HPV16-positive cancers (dated by TCRdb to between 2020 and 2023). The receptor library was made with the immunoSEQ multiplex PCR assay. TCRdb took this table from immuneACCESS and kept in-frame rearrangements with V and J called. Such tables lack part of the clones; where checked against another copy, unresolved V genes explain under half of the gap, and the rest is unexplained. For this sample there are almost 5,000 clones; approximately 90% appear just once. The biggest ten clones account for about 8.4% of the sample. Source: tumor tissue, taken from a patient who underwent chemoradiotherapy. These receptors were collected from a human donor with HPV-associated anogenital cancer.

The chain joins TRBV6-1 to TRBJ2-7; a possible D gene is TRBD1 (6 bases). V was trimmed by 2 bases and J by 9 bases, leaving 20 bases between them. This CDR3 contains 15 residues. The germline V gene encodes CDR1 MNHNS and CDR2 SASEGT. DNA for the CDR3: TGTGCCAGCAGTGAACTCCTCCCCCAGGGGAGTAGGCAGTACTTC. Amino acid sequence: CASSELLPQGSRQYF.

The V call is TRBV18, the J call TRBJ2-6; 7 nucleotides agree with TRBD1. Trimming took 3 bases from V and 0 from J; bases not matched to a gene: 8. This CDR3 has 18 residues. Germline CDR1 KGHSH, CDR2 LQKENI. This CDR3 is CASSPGTVRSSGANVLTF. In DNA form, the CDR3 reads TGTGCCAGCTCACCGGGGACAGTCCGTAGCTCTGGGGCCAACGTCCTGACTTTC.

This chain connects TRBV6-1 to TRBJ1-1; D remains ambiguous. The V end was cut by 6 bases, the J end by 1 base, with 12 bases between. Germline assignment: CDR1 MNHNS and CDR2 SASEGT. The CDR3 is 14 amino acids. In DNA form, the CDR3 reads TGTGCCAGCAGGTCAGACTACCCGAACACTGAAGCTTTCTTT. Residues: CASRSDYPNTEAFF.

The CDR3 sequence is CASSIVGNAEQFF. The CDR3 DNA reads TGTGCCAGTAGTATAGTCGGGAATGCTGAGCAGTTCTTC. The rearrangement joins TRBV19 to TRBJ2-1, with a possible D match to TRBD2 (5 bases). Trimming pared 1 base from V and 9 bases from J, leaving 10 bases between. Germline V gives CDR1 LNHDA, CDR2 SQIVND (reference sequence). The CDR3 loop spans 13 amino acids.

As DNA, the CDR3 is TGTGCCAGCAGTGAGCGGGTACGAGGGCAGTACTTC. Translated, it gives CASSERVRGQYF. The gene calls are TRBV2 and TRBJ2-7; a possible D gene is TRBD2 (5 bases). V lost 3 bases to trimming and J lost 9 bases, with 12 bases between them. The V gene's germline CDR1 is SNHLY and CDR2 FYNNEI. The CDR3 is 12 amino acids.

The rearrangement joins TRBV5-1 to TRBJ1-2; no definite D call. The CDR3 spans 13 residues. Germline V CDR1 and CDR2: SGHRS, YFSETQ. V was trimmed by 0 bases and J by 4 bases, leaving 7 bases between them. This CDR3 is CASSLDGSYGYTF. CDR3 bases: TGCGCCAGCAGCTTGGATGGAAGCTATGGCTACACCTTC.

This rearrangement joins TRBV7-2 to TRBJ2-7; 8 bases match TRBD1. The V gene end was trimmed by 1 base and the J gene end by 6 bases; junction bases not matched to a gene: 11. CDR1 and CDR2 (germline): SGHTA, FQGNSA. This CDR3 is 16 amino acids long. The CDR3 DNA reads TGTGCCAGCAGCTTAGATGTTTGGCAGGGGGCAAGCGAGCAGTACTTC. Translated: CASSLDVWQGASEQYF. Looking up the rest from reference TRBV7-2 and TRBJ2-7 gives the full variable domain: GAGVSQSPSNKVTEKGKDVELRCDPISGHTALYWYRQSLGQGLEFLIYFQGNSAPDKSGLPSDRFSAERTGGSVSTLTIQRTQQEDSAVYLCASSLDVWQGASEQYFGPGTRLTVT.

The CDR3 sequence is CASSLLAGGVSSYNEQFF. CDR3 nucleotide sequence: TGTGCCAGCAGTTTACTAGCGGGGGGCGTCAGCTCCTACAATGAGCAGTTCTTC. This chain links TRBV28 with TRBJ2-1; 11 bases are shared with TRBD2. The CDR3 runs 18 residues. Trimming removed 2 bases from V and 0 bases from J; junction bases left unmatched: 6. Germline V CDR1 and CDR2: MDHEN, SYDVKM.

The chain has TRBV6-6 and TRBJ1-6; possibly TRBD1 for D (5 bases). Germline lookup yields CDR1 MNHNY and CDR2 SVGAGI (reference sequence). The CDR3 extends over 14 amino acids. Trimming shortened V by 2 bases and J by 13 bases, and 15 bases separated the two germline ends. The chain's CDR3 is CASSYADLGDPLHF. Here the CDR3 DNA reads TGTGCCAGCAGTTACGCGGATTTAGGGGACCCCCTCCACTTT.

The V and J genes are TRBV2 and TRBJ2-1; D gene ambiguous. Looked up from germline, CDR1 is SNHLY and CDR2 is FYNNEI. Trimming stripped 3 bases from V and 4 bases from J, with 7 bases between. The CDR3 is 13 amino acids. CDR3: CASSEGMYNEQFF. In DNA, the CDR3 is TGTGCCAGCAGTGAGGGGATGTACAATGAGCAGTTCTTC.

The genes are TRBV19 and TRBJ2-3, with 10 bases identical to TRBD2. Germline V gene lookup returns CDR1 LNHDA and CDR2 SQIVND (reference sequence). Trimming cost V 3 bases and J 8 bases; bases outside gene matches: 8. The CDR3 spans 15 residues. This CDR3 is CASSIALAGPGTQYF. For the CDR3, the DNA is TGTGCCAGTAGTATCGCACTAGCGGGACCTGGTACGCAGTATTTT.

The chain links TRBV30 to TRBJ1-2; no clear D. CDR3 length equals 11 residues. V lost 1 base and J 6 bases, leaving 6 bases between the germline ends. Per germline, CDR1 GTSNPN and CDR2 SVGIG (reference sequence). The CDR3 region has the DNA TGTGCCTGGAGTGGAGGGCATGGCTACACCTTC. Its translation: CAWSGGHGYTF.

V gene TRBV11-3 combines with J gene TRBJ2-1; D gene ambiguous. The CDR3 runs 11 residues. The germline V gene encodes CDR1 SGHNT and CDR2 YENEEA. Trimming removed 7 bases from V and 8 bases from J, with 9 bases in between. The CDR3, as DNA: TGTGCCAGCACAAAGAGCGATGAGCAGTTCTTC. This sequence encodes CASTKSDEQFF.

The chain links TRBV4-1 to TRBJ2-7; 7 bases map to TRBD2. Per the germline V gene, CDR1 is MGHRA and CDR2 is YSYEKL. This CDR3 is built from 15 residues. V lost 4 bases to trimming and J lost 4 bases; unmatched junction nucleotides: 10. CDR3: CASSLAAGEGYEQYF. Here the CDR3 DNA reads TGCGCCAGCAGCCTTGCGGCGGGAGAGGGGTACGAGCAGTACTTC.

The sample holds one count of this clone. This sequence joins TRBV28 and TRBJ2-1, with 8 bases aligning to TRBD2. CDR3 size: 15 residues. V lost 8 bases and J lost 7; bases outside the gene matches: 13. Per germline, CDR1 MDHEN and CDR2 SYDVKM. CDR3 coding DNA: TGTGCCAGCTCGTCAGCGGGAGCCAAGAGGAATGAGCAGTTCTTC. This codes for CASSSAGAKRNEQFF.

This chain uses TRBV5-8 with TRBJ2-7; TRBD1 aligns across 9 bases. The CDR3 runs 17 residues. V shed 6 bases and J 2 bases; nucleotides not matched to a gene: 15. The germline gives CDR1 SGHTS, CDR2 YDEGEE. The CDR3 is CASTSRPGTGTAYEQYF. CDR3 DNA sequence: TGTGCCAGCACGTCTCGTCCCGGGACAGGGACCGCCTACGAGCAGTACTTC.

This clone has just a few counts. The CDR3 bases are TGTGCCAGCAGTGGCCCGGACTCCTACGAGCAGTACTTC. Translation: CASSGPDSYEQYF. This chain joins TRBV2 and TRBJ2-7; no clear D gene. Deletions cut 4 bases from V and 0 bases from J, with 7 bases between. Per the germline V gene, CDR1 is SNHLY and CDR2 is FYNNEI. The CDR3 consists of 13 residues.

The gene calls are TRBV11-2 and TRBJ2-5; no firm D call. This CDR3 has 16 amino acids. Germline CDR1 SGHAT, CDR2 FQNNGV. The V and J ends lost 5 bases and 5 bases respectively, with 21 bases between them. CDR3 sequence: CASSPGLGFRGETQYF. The CDR3 DNA follows: TGTGCCAGCAGCCCAGGCTTGGGTTTTCGTGGGGAGACCCAGTACTTC.

This rearrangement joins TRBV4-3 to TRBJ2-7, with 9 bases lining up with TRBD1. The CDR3 has 15 amino acids. Germline CDR1 is LGHNA and CDR2 is YSLEER. The V and J ends lost 3 bases and 1 base, in that order; junction bases with no gene match: 4. For the CDR3, the DNA is TGCGCCAGCAGCCAGGAGACAGGGGGTTCCTACGAGCAGTACTTC. It yields the protein CASSQETGGSYEQYF.

This clone occurred once. The V and J genes are TRBV29-1 and TRBJ2-6, with D hard to call. From germline, CDR1 is SQVTM and CDR2 ANQGSEA. Trimming removed 0 bases at V and 2 bases at J, with 11 bases between. The CDR3 is 16 amino acids. The CDR3 reads CSVEDRWKTGANVLTF. For the CDR3, the DNA is TGCAGCGTTGAAGACCGGTGGAAGACTGGGGCCAACGTCCTGACTTTC.

The chain uses TRBV19 and TRBJ2-4; 10 positions agree with TRBD1. Unmatched junction bases numbered 8, after V lost 5 bases and J lost 7 bases. CDR3 length equals 15 residues. Germline CDR1 reads LNHDA; CDR2 reads SQIVND (reference sequence). The CDR3, as DNA: TGTGCCAGTAGTGTCGACAGGGGGCCGGAGAACATTCAGTACTTC. Protein sequence: CASSVDRGPENIQYF.

The V call is TRBV5-1, the J call TRBJ2-5; D is uncertain. This CDR3 is 13 amino acids long. Germline CDR1 is SGHRS and CDR2 is YFSETQ. Trimming removed 4 bases from V and 5 bases from J, with 12 bases in between. DNA of the CDR3: TGCGCCAGCAGCCAAGGACCGGCGGAGACCCAGTACTTC. Translation gives CASSQGPAETQYF.

The chain couples TRBV10-3 to TRBJ1-3, with TRBD1 as a possible D gene (6 bases). The germline V and J ends were trimmed by 5 bases and 1 base, with 12 bases remaining between them. This CDR3 comprises 15 residues. CDR1 and CDR2 (germline): ENHRY, SYGVKD. CDR3 amino acids: CAISQTGTSGNTIYF. In nucleotides, the CDR3 is TGTGCCATCAGTCAAACAGGGACTTCTGGAAACACCATATATTTT.

This chain joins TRBV29-1 and TRBJ1-2; TRBD1 matches at 10 bases. Germline V gene sequence: CDR1 SQVTM, CDR2 ANQGSEA. The V and J ends lost 6 bases and 7 bases, in that order; junction bases with no gene match: 5. The CDR3 runs to 12 residues. The CDR3 bases are TGCAGCGTGGGACAGGGGAGAAGTGGCTACACCTTC. It encodes CSVGQGRSGYTF.

This clone showed up just once. The chain combines TRBV11-3 with TRBJ1-5; D gene unclear. V was cut by 5 bases and J by 5 bases, with 10 bases left in between. The CDR3 runs 13 residues. Germline CDR1 SGHNT, CDR2 YENEEA. The CDR3 here is CASSQKPDQPQHF. CDR3 sequence (DNA): TGTGCCAGCAGCCAGAAACCAGATCAGCCCCAGCATTTT.

The chain recombines TRBV11-2 with TRBJ1-1; 7 nucleotides agree with TRBD1. The V gene's germline CDR1 is SGHAT and CDR2 FQNNGV. The length of the CDR3 is 16 residues. V was clipped by 7 bases and J by 4 bases; unmatched bases: 15. The CDR3 sequence: CASTRNSRGGSTEAFF. Written as DNA, the CDR3 is TGTGCCAGCACCAGGAACAGCAGGGGGGGCAGCACTGAAGCTTTCTTT.

With respect to this clone: This same CDR3 is encoded by further DNA sequences in the sample. The gene calls are TRBV4-3 and TRBJ1-3; the D gene is possibly TRBD1 (5 bases). This CDR3 has 15 amino acids. The V and J ends lost 4 bases and 2 bases respectively, with 12 bases between them. Germline V gives CDR1 LGHNA, CDR2 YSLEER. The CDR3 loop is CASSPQTGAGNTIYF. The CDR3 DNA reads as TGCGCCAGCAGCCCCCAAACGGGGGCTGGAAACACCATATATTTT.

This chain links TRBV19 with TRBJ1-1; tentatively, D is TRBD1 (5 bases). The CDR3 loop spans 14 amino acids. The ends were cut back, 5 bases at V and 4 bases at J, with 14 bases in the middle. The germline V gene encodes CDR1 LNHDA and CDR2 SQIVND (reference sequence). The CDR3 DNA reads TGTGCCAGTAGTCCGTATGCCGGGACCACTGAAGCTTTCTTT. Its protein product is CASSPYAGTTEAFF.